The subject of this entry is one T cell receptor beta chain. This entry comes from a study of blood T cell repertoires in COVID-19. Study as a whole: COVID-19 samples, acute and convalescent, were from the United States, Italy and Spain. In each case, the material was cDNA or gDNA derived from T cells, B-cell-depleted T cells, or PBMCs.

Study processing details: For nucleated cells, counts were estimated from reference gene primer amplification. Method: immunoSEQ multiplex PCR; TCRdb's copy keeps in-frame clones and lacks some. The D gene and trimming were derived from the DNA, and the V and J assignments and clone size from that table. The top ten hold about a fifth of the sample, which has roughly 300,000 clones, about 92% seen once. Individuals drawn from approximately 22 US areas were roughly 18 to 100 years old. Trimming at V came to 1 base and at J to 3 bases, leaving 4 bases not matched to a gene. CDR1 is SGHTA and CDR2 is FQGNSA in the germline V gene. There are 15 residues in the CDR3.

The source is a woman aged 25 to 39 who had recovered from COVID-19. Sequences were obtained from PBMCs or T cells enriched from blood (not recorded which). The chain combines TRBV7-2 with TRBJ1-2; 8 nucleotides line up with TRBD1. The CDR3 spells CASSLGTGKHYGYTF. CDR3 nucleotides: TGTGCCAGCAGCTTAGGGACAGGGAAACACTATGGCTACACCTTC. Using reference TRBV7-2 and TRBJ1-2 for the parts outside the CDR3, the full variable domain is GAGVSQSPSNKVTEKGKDVELRCDPISGHTALYWYRQSLGQGLEFLIYFQGNSAPDKSGLPSDRFSAERTGGSVSTLTIQRTQQEDSAVYLCASSLGTGKHYGYTFGSGTRLTVV.